One sample yielded the 3 T cell receptor beta chains listed below, sequenced in a study of spatial heterogeneity in lung cancer (dated by TCRdb to between 2018 and 2021). The sample's time point label, in plain terms: sample taken at primary tumor resection. Without any cell sorting, TCR sequencing was performed on whole RNA extracted either from tumor and nontumor lung tissue or from cryopreserved PBMC samples. Receptors were amplified or captured by 5' RACE. TCRdb lists the instrument as NextSeq 500. The public reads were quality trimmed at Q25 with fastp and then assembled into clones with MiXCR by TCRdb, keeping productive beta chains. Each record represents a unique CDR3 protein, reported with the most common genes and DNA among its rows. The sample includes 6,000 or so distinct CDR3 sequences, with roughly an eighth observed a single time. The ten largest clones add up to 15% to 20% of the sample.

The sample in question was normal lung tissue next to the tumor, obtained at surgery. Receptor source: a male donor with early-stage non-small cell lung cancer.

By frequency in the sample, this clonotype is medium-sized. The chain has TRBV7-2 and TRBJ2-7; D possibly matches TRBD1 or TRBD2 (5 bases each). CDR1 SGHTA and CDR2 FQGNSA come from the germline V gene. The length of the CDR3 is 14 residues. Trimming cost V 4 bases and J 3 bases, with 13 bases left between them. The CDR3 nucleotides read TGTGCCAGCAGCTCCGGGGCAGGGAACTACGAGCAGTACTTC. Its translation is CASSSGAGNYEQYF.

This clonotype was counted ten times or more. The gene calls are TRBV6-6 and TRBJ2-3; no definite D call. This CDR3 comprises 14 residues. Germline V gene lookup returns CDR1 MNHNY and CDR2 SVGAGI (reference sequence). V lost 2 bases to trimming and J lost 0 bases, with 6 bases between them. The CDR3 region has the DNA TGTGCCAGCAGTTACGAAGCAAGCACAGATACGCAGTATTTT. Protein sequence: CASSYEASTDTQYF.

This clonotype is medium-sized (0.01 to 0.1%) by share. The chain's CDR3 is CASSLGLAGTGYEQYF. The CDR3 coding sequence is TGTGCCAGCAGTCTGGGACTAGCGGGGACTGGCTACGAGCAGTACTTC. V gene TRBV2 combines with J gene TRBJ2-7; 13 nucleotides agree with TRBD2. Germline V lookup: CDR1 SNHLY, CDR2 FYNNEI. The J segment lost 3 bases and the V segment lost 5 bases, leaving 7 bases of the junction unmatched. This CDR3 comprises 16 residues.